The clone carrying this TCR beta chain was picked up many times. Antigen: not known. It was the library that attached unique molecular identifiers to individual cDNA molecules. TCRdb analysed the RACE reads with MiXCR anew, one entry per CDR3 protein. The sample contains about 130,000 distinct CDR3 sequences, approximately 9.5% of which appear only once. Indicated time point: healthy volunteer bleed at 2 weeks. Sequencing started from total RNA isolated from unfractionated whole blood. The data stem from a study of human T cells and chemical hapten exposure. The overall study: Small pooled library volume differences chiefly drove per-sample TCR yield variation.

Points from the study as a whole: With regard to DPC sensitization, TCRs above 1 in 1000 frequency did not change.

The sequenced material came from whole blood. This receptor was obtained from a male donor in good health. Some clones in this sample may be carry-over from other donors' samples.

The CDR3 loop is CSVAGEAGELFF. The CDR3 DNA reads TGCAGCGTTGCAGGGGAGGCCGGGGAGCTGTTTTTT. The V call is TRBV29-1, the J call TRBJ2-2; D might be TRBD1 or TRBD2, each matching 6 bases. CDR3 size: 12 residues. Germline loops: CDR1 SQVTM, CDR2 ANQGSEA. V shed 4 bases and J shed 6 bases, with 9 bases lying between them.